One sample yielded the 30 T cell receptor beta chains listed below, sequenced in a study of blood T cell repertoires in COVID-19. The table came from immunoSEQ multiplex PCR; TCRdb's copy has only in-frame clones and leaves some out. The repertoire has 170,000 or so clones, more than 70% of them found once; the top ten carry roughly 6.2%. The specimen was PBMCs or T cells enriched from blood (not recorded which). The receptors derive from a man between 35 and 55 years old who had recovered from COVID-19.

V usage is TRBV27 and J usage is TRBJ1-5; TRBD1 might be the D (5 bases). V was trimmed by 6 bases and J by 2 bases, leaving 11 bases between them. Germline CDR1 and CDR2: MNHEY and SMNVEV (reference sequence). CDR3 length: 14 residues. The CDR3 spells CASSFDRRNQPQHF. The CDR3 nucleotides read TGTGCCAGCAGCTTCGACAGACGCAATCAGCCCCAGCATTTT.

The V gene is TRBV9, the J gene TRBJ2-5; 8 positions agree with TRBD1. The CDR3 covers 14 residues. CDR1 and CDR2 (germline): SGDLS, YYNGEE. V gave up 10 bases and J gave up 4 bases; unmatched junction bases: 12. The CDR3 DNA follows: TGTGCCTCCCAGGGGGCCTCTTCTGGAGAGACCCAGTACTTC. Translated, it gives CASQGASSGETQYF.

The chain combines TRBV29-1 with TRBJ1-2; the D gene is possibly TRBD1 (6 bases). Germline V gene data show CDR1 as SQVTM and CDR2 as ANQGSEA. The CDR3 length is 14 residues. With 6 bases removed from V and 4 bases from J, the gap between germline ends came to 18 bases. The CDR3 nucleotides are TGCAGCGTAGAACCCCCAGGGGAACCCTATGGCTACACCTTC. Protein sequence: CSVEPPGEPYGYTF.

The CDR3 DNA reads as TGTGCCATCGACGACAGGGCACGCAATCAGCCCCAGCATTTT. Translation: CAIDDRARNQPQHF. This sequence joins TRBV6-5 and TRBJ1-5, with TRBD1 identical over 7 bases. The CDR3 loop spans 14 amino acids. Germline V gene sequence: CDR1 MNHEY, CDR2 SVGAGI. The trim removed 10 bases at V and 2 bases at J, leaving 8 bases unmatched.

The chain joins TRBV7-2 to TRBJ2-5; TRBD1 matches 8 bases. CDR1 and CDR2 from the germline V gene are SGHTA and FQGNSA. With V trimmed by 5 bases and J by 3 bases, 5 bases remained unmatched. This CDR3 contains 14 residues. CDR3 loop: CASSTWTGKETQYF. The CDR3 nucleotides are TGTGCCAGCAGCACCTGGACAGGGAAAGAGACCCAGTACTTC.

The chain employs TRBV2 and TRBJ1-1, with D maybe TRBD1 (6 bases). V lost 4 bases and J lost 0, with 9 bases in between. Looked up from germline, CDR1 is SNHLY and CDR2 is FYNNEI. The CDR3 runs 14 residues. The CDR3 DNA reads TGTGCCAGCAGTGGACAGGTTTTGAACACTGAAGCTTTCTTT. Translation: CASSGQVLNTEAFF.

The chain joins TRBV5-1 to TRBJ1-1, with 7 bases fitting TRBD1. This CDR3 has 17 amino acids. The germline V gene has CDR1 SGHRS and CDR2 YFSETQ. V trimming: 4 bases; J trimming: 4 bases; junction bases outside the gene matches: 16. CDR3 protein: CASSLVKNRQGSTEAFF. The CDR3 DNA follows: TGCGCCAGCAGCCTGGTTAAGAATCGACAGGGAAGCACTGAAGCTTTCTTT. Looking up the rest from reference TRBV5-1 and TRBJ1-1 gives the full variable domain: KAGVTQTPRYLIKTRGQQVTLSCSPISGHRSVSWYQQTPGQGLQFLFEYFSETQRNKGNFPGRFSGRQFSNSRSEMNVSTLELGDSALYLCASSLVKNRQGSTEAFFGQGTRLTVV.

The chain joins TRBV25-1 to TRBJ2-3, with D perhaps matching TRBD2 (5 bases). Trimming took 7 bases from V and 4 from J, leaving 18 bases between them. This CDR3 has 15 residues. Germline-derived CDR1 and CDR2 are MGHDK and SYGVNS. CDR3 bases: TGTGCCAGCAAGAGTTCCGGGGTTCCGCCAGATACGCAGTATTTT. Translating it yields CASKSSGVPPDTQYF.

The chain links TRBV19 to TRBJ1-5; possible D gene TRBD1, 5 bases. The CDR3 consists of 14 residues. Looked up from germline, CDR1 is LNHDA and CDR2 is SQIVND (reference sequence). Trimming took 5 bases from V and 5 from J, leaving 13 bases between them. Here the CDR3 reads CASSLRRGDQPQHF. CDR3 coding DNA: TGTGCCAGTAGTCTCAGGAGGGGTGATCAGCCCCAGCATTTT.

The chain uses TRBV30 and TRBJ1-5; 7 bases are a match to TRBD1. The CDR3 runs to 15 residues. The V segment lost 3 bases and the J segment 0 bases; nucleotides outside the gene matches: 5. The germline CDR1 and CDR2 sequences are GTSNPN and SVGIG (reference sequence). The DNA for the CDR3 is TGTGCCTGGAGCGGGGGACAGAATAGCAATCAGCCCCAGCATTTT. Residues: CAWSGGQNSNQPQHF.

The chain has TRBV25-1 and TRBJ2-1; 8 bases agree with TRBD2. The germline gives CDR1 MGHDK, CDR2 SYGVNS. CDR3 size: 15 residues. V was clipped by 7 bases and J by 7 bases; unmatched bases: 12. The CDR3 bases are TGTGCCAGCACTAAGGCGGGAGGCCCCCTGAATGAGCAGTTCTTC. Translating it yields CASTKAGGPLNEQFF. Full variable domain (missing parts from reference TRBV25-1 and TRBJ2-1): EADIYQTPRYLVIGTGKKITLECSQTMGHDKMYWYQQDPGMELHLIHYSYGVNSTEKGDLSSESTVSRIRTEHFPLTLESARPSHTSQYLCASTKAGGPLNEQFFGPGTRLTVL.

This chain joins TRBV14 and TRBJ1-4; TRBD1 aligns across 7 bases. The V and J ends lost 4 bases and 6 bases, in that order; junction bases with no gene match: 2. The CDR3 sequence is 13 residues long. The V gene's germline CDR1 is SGHDN and CDR2 FVKESK. CDR3: CASSRGTDEKLFF. In DNA, the CDR3 is TGTGCCAGCAGCCGCGGGACAGATGAAAAACTGTTTTTT. Supplemented by reference TRBV14 and TRBJ1-4, the full variable domain reads EAGVTQFPSHSVIEKGQTVTLRCDPISGHDNLYWYRRVMGKEIKFLLHFVKESKQDESGMPNNRFLAERTGGTYSTLKVQPAELEDSGVYFCASSRGTDEKLFFGSGTQLSVL.

This chain uses TRBV27 with TRBJ2-2, with TRBD1 as a possible D gene (5 bases). Trimming cost V 6 bases and J 6 bases, with 14 bases left between them. Germline CDR1 MNHEY, CDR2 SMNVEV (reference sequence). The CDR3 loop spans 14 amino acids. In DNA, the CDR3 is TGTGCCAGCAGGGACATCATTCAACCCGGGGAGCTGTTTTTT. This gives the protein CASRDIIQPGELFF.

The V and J genes are TRBV6-5 and TRBJ1-2; 9 positions agree with TRBD1. The J segment lost 7 bases and the V segment lost 5 bases, leaving 8 bases of the junction unmatched. From germline, CDR1 is MNHEY and CDR2 SVGAGI. CDR3 length equals 14 residues. The CDR3 DNA sequence: TGTGCCAGCAGTCCGAAGGGACAGGGCCCTGGCTACACCTTC. Translation gives CASSPKGQGPGYTF.

The J gene is TRBJ1-1, the V gene TRBV9; 7 nucleotides align to TRBD1. Germline V lookup: CDR1 SGDLS, CDR2 YYNGEE. J lost 8 bases, V lost 0 bases, and 4 bases had no gene match. CDR3 size: 13 residues. The CDR3 nucleotides are TGTGCCAGCAGCGTAGGAGGACAGGCGGAAGCTTTCTTT. The encoded protein is CASSVGGQAEAFF. The full variable domain, completed using reference TRBV9 and TRBJ1-1, is DSGVTQTPKHLITATGQRVTLRCSPRSGDLSVYWYQQSLDQGLQFLIQYYNGEERAKGNILERFSAQQFPDLHSELNLSSLELGDSALYFCASSVGGQAEAFFGQGTRLTVV.

V gene TRBV27 combines with J gene TRBJ2-7; tentatively, D is TRBD2 (5 bases). Germline loops: CDR1 MNHEY, CDR2 SMNVEV (reference sequence). This CDR3 comprises 13 residues. Trimming left V 4 bases short and J 6 bases short, with 13 bases between. CDR3 nucleotide sequence: TGTGCCAGCAGTTCTGCTCCTCGGGGCGAGCAGTACTTC. It is translated as CASSSAPRGEQYF.

The chain uses TRBV29-1 and TRBJ2-5, with D tentatively TRBD1 (5 bases). There are 14 residues in the CDR3. V was trimmed by 4 bases and J by 5 bases, leaving 17 bases between them. The germline gives CDR1 SQVTM, CDR2 ANQGSEA. The CDR3 DNA reads TGCAGCGTTGGTGGTGGGGCGGTTTTCGAGACCCAGTACTTC. Encoded protein: CSVGGGAVFETQYF.

V and J are TRBV5-1 and TRBJ1-1; D not resolved. This CDR3 region has 13 residues. The germline V gene has CDR1 SGHRS and CDR2 YFSETQ. V was cut by 7 bases and J by 3 bases, with 13 bases left in between. CDR3: CASAVSGDTEAFF. The CDR3 DNA reads as TGCGCCAGCGCCGTTTCCGGAGACACTGAAGCTTTCTTT.

In its sample, this clone was seen once. The genes are TRBV11-3 and TRBJ2-1; D unclear. There are 15 residues in the CDR3. V was cut by 5 bases and J by 3 bases, with 14 bases left in between. Per germline, CDR1 SGHNT and CDR2 YENEEA. This CDR3 is CASSPTTQRYNEQFF. In DNA, the CDR3 is TGTGCCAGCAGCCCTACCACCCAGCGCTACAATGAGCAGTTCTTC.

V gene TRBV28 combines with J gene TRBJ1-4; a possible D gene is TRBD1 (6 bases). Per the germline V gene, CDR1 is MDHEN and CDR2 is SYDVKM. V lost 4 bases, J lost 5 bases, and 11 bases lay in between. There are 14 residues in the CDR3. The CDR3 sequence is CASSYRDTNEKLFF. CDR3 DNA sequence: TGTGCCAGCAGTTACCGGGACACCAATGAAAAACTGTTTTTT.

The chain has TRBV29-1 and TRBJ1-1; D is undetermined. Germline loops: CDR1 SQVTM, CDR2 ANQGSEA. The CDR3 spans 13 residues. V was cut by 4 bases and J by 1 base, with 10 bases left in between. The CDR3 DNA reads TGCAGCGTTGTTAGACACTCGAACACTGAAGCTTTCTTT. It codes for CSVVRHSNTEAFF.

The J gene is TRBJ2-7, the V gene TRBV11-2, with D uncertain. Germline V lookup: CDR1 SGHAT, CDR2 FQNNGV. The CDR3 sequence is 13 residues long. Trimming took 1 base from V and 3 from J, leaving 7 bases between them. CDR3 amino acids: CASSLAPFYEQYF. The CDR3 coding sequence is TGTGCCAGCAGCTTAGCTCCGTTCTACGAGCAGTACTTC.

The gene calls are TRBV5-4 and TRBJ2-3; D may be TRBD2 (6 bases). The V end was cut by 4 bases, the J end by 4 bases, with 13 bases between. The germline V gene encodes CDR1 SGHNT and CDR2 YYREEE (reference sequence). There are 14 residues in the CDR3. The CDR3 spells CASSPRREADTQYF. Here the CDR3 DNA reads TGTGCCAGCAGCCCGAGGAGGGAGGCAGATACGCAGTATTTT.

The chain combines TRBV5-1 with TRBJ2-2, with a possible D match to TRBD1 (7 bases). Germline V lookup: CDR1 SGHRS, CDR2 YFSETQ. V lost 0 bases, J lost 2 bases, and 11 bases lay in between. CDR3 length: 16 residues. The CDR3 here is CASSLGRGDNTGELFF. The CDR3 DNA follows: TGCGCCAGCAGCTTGGGCAGGGGGGATAACACCGGGGAGCTGTTTTTT. Looking up the rest from reference TRBV5-1 and TRBJ2-2 gives the full variable domain: KAGVTQTPRYLIKTRGQQVTLSCSPISGHRSVSWYQQTPGQGLQFLFEYFSETQRNKGNFPGRFSGRQFSNSRSEMNVSTLELGDSALYLCASSLGRGDNTGELFFGEGSRLTVL.

The CDR3 DNA reads TGTGCCAGCAGACCTCAGGGCGACTATGGCTACACCTTC. Translated: CASRPQGDYGYTF. This chain connects TRBV6-5 to TRBJ1-2; weak D call: TRBD1 (5 bases). Trimming left V 6 bases short and J 3 bases short, with 11 bases between. From germline, CDR1 is MNHEY and CDR2 SVGAGI. CDR3 length: 13 amino acids.

This chain links TRBV2 with TRBJ1-1; D is perhaps TRBD1 (5 bases). The CDR3 has 12 residues. V was shortened by 9 bases and J by 0 bases, with 8 bases between the two germline ends. CDR1 and CDR2 (germline): SNHLY, FYNNEI. For the CDR3, the DNA is TGTGCCAGTCGACAGATGAACACTGAAGCTTTCTTT. It is translated as CASRQMNTEAFF.

This clone was detected a few times. This chain links TRBV20-1 with TRBJ2-5, with a possible D match to TRBD2 (5 bases). CDR3 length: 11 amino acids. The germline V gene has CDR1 DFQATT and CDR2 SNEGSKA (reference sequence). V was trimmed by 7 bases and J by 9 bases, leaving 15 bases between them. CDR3 in DNA: TGCAGTGGGCAGAGCCTCGGGGCCCAGTACTTC. Its translation is CSGQSLGAQYF.

V is TRBV14 and J is TRBJ2-2, with D possibly TRBD1 on 8 matching bases. There are 14 residues in the CDR3. Trimming took off 7 bases at V and 5 bases at J, with 14 bases between the two ends. The germline gives CDR1 SGHDN, CDR2 FVKESK. This chain's CDR3 is CASTGQGGTGELFF. Here the CDR3 DNA reads TGTGCCAGCACAGGACAGGGAGGGACCGGGGAGCTGTTTTTT.

The CDR3 loop is CASSFTDRAHEKLFF. CDR3 sequence (DNA): TGTGCCAGCAGCTTCACCGACAGGGCTCATGAAAAACTGTTTTTT. The rearrangement joins TRBV11-2 to TRBJ1-4; the match to TRBD1 covers 7 bases. Losses at the gene ends were 3 bases for V and 6 bases for J; bases not matched to a gene: 7. The CDR3 has 15 residues. Germline CDR1 and CDR2: SGHAT and FQNNGV.

The chain is built from TRBV29-1 and TRBJ1-1; the D gene is possibly TRBD1 (5 bases). CDR1 SQVTM and CDR2 ANQGSEA come from the germline V gene. This CDR3 spans 14 amino acids. The V and J ends lost 2 bases and 4 bases respectively, with 14 bases between them. The CDR3, as DNA: TGCAGCGTTGAACCCGGGGGTCTGGGCACTGAAGCTTTCTTT. Protein sequence: CSVEPGGLGTEAFF.